This record looks at one T cell receptor (beta chain) sequence and its context. Its antigen is not known. V lost 6 bases and J lost 6; bases outside the gene matches: 11. The CDR3 runs to 16 residues. TCRdb itself ran the reads through MiXCR, one entry per CDR3 protein. The data hold around 350,000 distinct CDR3 sequences, with about a sixth observed a single time. This sample is drawn from a study of T cell repertoires in cytomegalovirus infection. Study details: Matching HLA type and CMV infection were both indicated by public TCR beta signatures. Notes on the study in general: Accumulated public TCR beta family frequency recognized individuals carrying CMV together with the relevant HLA. Within the response measured ex vivo, HLA-C-restricted CMV-specific TCR beta clonotypes were dominant.

J is TRBJ2-1 and V is TRBV23-1, with 10 bases aligning to TRBD1. TRBV23-1 is annotated as an ORF whose role is uncertain. The sequence derives from a human donor in good health (CMV status not recorded). Some clones in this sample may be carry-over from other donors' samples. The sample was PBMCs. CDR3: CASSPVCDRGLNEQFF. As DNA, the CDR3 is TGCGCCAGCAGCCCCGTCTGTGACAGGGGGCTCAATGAGCAGTTCTTC.